These T cell receptor beta chains were read from a single sample in a study of control samples from healthy donors and cancer patients. The table came from immunoSEQ multiplex PCR; TCRdb's copy has only in-frame clones and leaves some out. The table includes 150,000 to 160,000 clones, approximately 94% detected once. Input material: blood. The receptor source for this set is a man aged 35 to 55 in good health. Both conserved end residues are part of each CDR3. The D gene is left open where the match is weak. A row's size may be missing; if present it is once, few, many or a size class.

TRBV14	TRBJ1-2	-	-	TGTGCCAGCAGCCAGTATGACACCTCGAACTATGGCTACACCTTC	CASSQYDTSNYGYTF
TRBV28	TRBJ1-3	-	-	TGTGCCAGCACGGGGCCAAGCTCTGGAAACACCATATATTTT	CASTGPSSGNTIYF
TRBV2	TRBJ2-2	TRBD1	-	TGTGCCAGCAGGGGAACCGGGACAGGGGGAATCGGGGAGCTGTTTTTT	CASRGTGTGGIGELFF
TRBV5-6	TRBJ1-2	-	-	TGTGCCAGCAGCTTACTCGGACAGAGTAAACCCAACTATGGCTACACCTTC	CASSLLGQSKPNYGYTF
TRBV5-1	TRBJ2-5	-	-	TGCGCCAGCAGCTTGTCACAGTCGGCGGCCCAGTACTTC	CASSLSQSAAQYF
TRBV5-4	TRBJ1-3	-	-	TGTGCCAGCAGCCGAGGTCCTCAGGTGGCCGGAAACACCATATATTTT	CASSRGPQVAGNTIYF
TRBV15	TRBJ1-2	TRBD1	once	TGTGCCACCAGCACTAGGACAGGTTACTATGGCTACACCTTC	CATSTRTGYYGYTF
TRBV29-1	TRBJ1-1	TRBD1	-	TGCAGCGTGCGCCAGGGGGCCGCTGAAGCTTTCTTT	CSVRQGAAEAFF
TRBV19	TRBJ2-1	-	-	TGTGCCAGTACCATCGGAGGAGATAGCTCCTACAATGAGCAGTTCTTC	CASTIGGDSSYNEQFF
TRBV25-1	TRBJ2-2	-	-	TGTGCCAGCAGTGAGCAGGGCGGGGAGCTGTTTTTT	CASSEQGGELFF
TRBV6-1	TRBJ2-5	TRBD1	-	TGTGCCAGCAGTGAACCGGGACAGGGTCAAGAGACCCAGTACTTC	CASSEPGQGQETQYF
TRBV7-9	TRBJ1-3	-	-	TGTGCCAGCAGGCCCCCCACAGGACCCTCTGGAAACACCATATATTTT	CASRPPTGPSGNTIYF
TRBV7-9	TRBJ2-1	-	-	TGTGCCAGCAGCTTAGCGACCCGCGCGATCAATGAGCAGTTCTTC	CASSLATRAINEQFF
TRBV19	TRBJ2-7	-	once	TGTGCCAGTAGTACCAGGGGTTACGAGCAGTACTTC	CASSTRGYEQYF
TRBV12-3/TRBV12-4	TRBJ1-5	-	-	TGTGCCAGCATGAGGGCCCGCAATCAGCCCCAGCATTTT	CASMRARNQPQHF
TRBV11-3	TRBJ2-2	-	-	TGTGCCAGCAGCTCCCGGGGGACCGGGGAGCTGTTTTTT	CASSSRGTGELFF
TRBV5-5	TRBJ1-1	TRBD1	-	TGTGCCAGCAGCTTGGCCCTGGACAGGCCGAACACTGAAGCTTTCTTT	CASSLALDRPNTEAFF
TRBV6-6	TRBJ2-3	TRBD2	-	TGTGCCAGCAGTTCCCTACTAGCGGGGGCCCCCGATACGCAGTATTTT	CASSSLLAGAPDTQYF
TRBV12-3/TRBV12-4	TRBJ1-2	-	-	TGTGCCAGCAGTTTTTCCTCCTTGGGAGGCTACACCTTC	CASSFSSLGGYTF
TRBV5-4	TRBJ1-1	-	-	TGTGCCAGCAGCTCCATGAACACTGAAGCTTTCTTT	CASSSMNTEAFF
TRBV5-1	TRBJ1-5	-	-	TGCGCCAGCAGCTTGGGACAGAGCAATCAGCCCCAGCATTTT	CASSLGQSNQPQHF
TRBV28	TRBJ1-2	-	once	TGTGCCAGCAGTTTATCCGGGGCCGAATTTAACTATGGCTACACCTTC	CASSLSGAEFNYGYTF
TRBV9	TRBJ1-5	-	-	TGTGCCAGCAGCGAACAGGGTCTCGGGCAGCCCCAGCATTTT	CASSEQGLGQPQHF
TRBV27	TRBJ1-1	TRBD1	-	TGTGCCAGCAGCAACCGACAGGGGGTGAAAACTTTCTTT	CASSNRQGVKTFF
TRBV6-5	TRBJ1-5	-	-	TGTGCCAGCAGTTCAGCTAGCAATCAGCCCCAGCATTTT	CASSSASNQPQHF
TRBV6-2/TRBV6-3	TRBJ1-1	TRBD1	-	TGTGCCAGCAGTTTGGGGGACAGGAACACTGAAGCTTTCTTT	CASSLGDRNTEAFF
TRBV19	TRBJ1-2	-	-	TGTGCCACCCTCCGGGGGCCGGGATATGGCTACACCTTC	CATLRGPGYGYTF
TRBV27	TRBJ1-4	-	-	TGTGCCAGCAGCGGGGGGACACCCAATAATGAAAAACTGTTTTTT	CASSGGTPNNEKLFF
TRBV6-5	TRBJ1-1	-	-	TGTGCCAGCAGTTTAGAACGGAAGAACACTGAAGCTTTCTTT	CASSLERKNTEAFF
TRBV5-4	TRBJ1-2	TRBD1	-	TGTGCCAGCAGCTTAGACAGGGGGCGATATGGCTACACCTTC	CASSLDRGRYGYTF
TRBV30	TRBJ2-7	TRBD1	-	TGTGCTCTACAGGGGGGATCCTACGAGCAGTACTTC	CALQGGSYEQYF
TRBV18	TRBJ2-2	TRBD2	once	TGTGCCAGCTCACCACCGAGCGGGGGTCAAACCGGGGAGCTGTTTTTT	CASSPPSGGQTGELFF
TRBV4-1	TRBJ2-5	-	-	TGCGCCAGCAGCCAAGAAGCATGGAGGACCCAGTACTTC	CASSQEAWRTQYF
TRBV12-3/TRBV12-4	TRBJ1-1	-	-	TGTGCCAGCAGTTTCAGAGTAACTGAAGCTTTCTTT	CASSFRVTEAFF
TRBV5-1	TRBJ2-1	-	-	TGCGCCAGCAGTCCGGGATTCACCTACAATGAGCAGTTCTTC	CASSPGFTYNEQFF
TRBV29-1	TRBJ2-1	TRBD1	-	TGCAGCGTTGCCCAGGGGGCGGACAATGAGCAGTTCTTC	CSVAQGADNEQFF
TRBV7-8	TRBJ1-2	-	-	TGTGCCAGCAGCTTAGAGCCCTCGGGTGGTGGCTACACCTTC	CASSLEPSGGGYTF
TRBV6-5	TRBJ1-1	-	-	TGTGCCAGCAGTACGGGGGTAGGAGAAGCTTTCTTT	CASSTGVGEAFF
TRBV3-1/TRBV3-2	TRBJ1-1	-	-	TGTGCCAGCAAGGACAAGGGCACTGAAGCTTTCTTT	CASKDKGTEAFF
TRBV3-1/TRBV3-2	TRBJ2-1	-	-	TGTGCCAGCAGCCAAGCAGGGAGCTGGGGCAATGAGCAGTTCTTC	CASSQAGSWGNEQFF